This T cell receptor beta chain was obtained from a study of cytomegalovirus exposure and HLA in healthy donors. Study information: The same platform was used for the roughly 120 validation repertoires and the 500 to 700 first-cohort repertoires, a later analysis reported.

CDR3 length: 16 residues. Germline-derived CDR1 and CDR2 are SGHNT and YYREEE (reference sequence). V shed 4 bases and J 1 base; nucleotides not matched to a gene: 6. TCRdb's table, derived via immunoSEQ multiplex PCR, lists solely in-frame clones and lacks some. The sample consists of approximately 100,000 clones, around 89% of them appearing once. Findings and limits, study-wide: Later, an analysis found that TCR clusters from the first cohort tended to co-occur in the 130 or so validation repertoires. The majority of TCR sequences were rare, yet some public TCRs appeared in many donors. Associated with cytomegalovirus, according to the listing, were about 160 TCR beta chains.

Concerning this clone: What it binds is not known.

This TCR derives from a woman younger than 30 in good health and CMV-seropositive. Sequencing input: PBMCs. The chain employs TRBV5-4 and TRBJ2-2, with 8 positions matching TRBD1. CDR3 sequence (DNA): TGTGCCAGCAGCCTCCGGACAGGGCGGAACACCGGGGAGCTGTTTTTT. Translated: CASSLRTGRNTGELFF.